The present T cell receptor (beta chain) was sequenced within a study of blood T cells in healthy people across ages. This clonotype has only a few counts. Using a J-beta primer mix together with a sample-barcoded 5' primer, a second PCR was run for roughly 6 to 11 cycles. TCRdb re-called the 5' RACE reads with MiXCR, one entry per CDR3 protein. The sample shows some 1.5 million distinct CDR3 sequences, roughly 43% of them seen only once. The sequence derives from a woman aged 18-35 years in good health. Sequencing was performed on blood.

The CDR3 sequence: CASRLAGTNEQFF. The CDR3 DNA is TGTGCCAGTCGACTAGCGGGAACCAATGAGCAGTTCTTC. The chain uses TRBV19 and TRBJ2-1; the match to TRBD2 covers 11 bases. J was trimmed by 6 bases and V by 8 bases; bases with no gene match: 3. Germline CDR1 and CDR2: LNHDA and SQIVND (reference sequence). There are 13 residues in the CDR3.